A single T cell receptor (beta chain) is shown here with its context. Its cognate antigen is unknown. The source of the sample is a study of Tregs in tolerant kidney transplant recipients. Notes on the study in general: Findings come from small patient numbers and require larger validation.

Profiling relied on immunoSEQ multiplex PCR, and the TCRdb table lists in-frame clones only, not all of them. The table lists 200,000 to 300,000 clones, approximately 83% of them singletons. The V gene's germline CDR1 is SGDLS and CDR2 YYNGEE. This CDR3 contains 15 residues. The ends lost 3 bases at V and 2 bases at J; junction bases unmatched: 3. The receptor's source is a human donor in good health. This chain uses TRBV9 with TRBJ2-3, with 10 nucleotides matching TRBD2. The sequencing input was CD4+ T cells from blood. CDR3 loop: CASSATSGDTDTQYF. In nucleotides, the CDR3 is TGTGCCAGCAGCGCCACTAGCGGGGACACAGATACGCAGTATTTT.